One and the same sample provided the 25 T cell receptor beta chains below, sequenced in a study of shared clonotypes between healthy human individuals. Clones were sequenced by immunoSEQ multiplex PCR, and TCRdb holds only the in-frame ones, with some missing. Seen here are fewer than 1.8 million clones, just under 99% observed once, and the top ten hold 0.36%. Sequencing was carried out using naive CD4+ T cells sorted from blood. Subset denoted: CD45RA+ positively selected. The receptor source for this set is a man aged 25 to 40 in good health.

The chain links TRBV6-5 to TRBJ2-1; 7 bases are shared with TRBD1. The CDR3 runs 12 residues. The trim removed 5 bases at V and 8 bases at J, leaving 3 bases unmatched. CDR1 is MNHEY, CDR2 SVGAGI, per germline. CDR3: CASSEQGYEQFF. In nucleotides, the CDR3 is TGTGCCAGCAGTGAACAGGGGTATGAGCAGTTCTTC.

This rearrangement joins TRBV5-4 to TRBJ2-1, with a possible D match to TRBD2 (6 bases). The germline gives CDR1 SGHNT, CDR2 YYREEE (reference sequence). Trimming stripped 5 bases from V and 6 bases from J, with 15 bases between. This CDR3 is 14 amino acids long. For the CDR3, the DNA is TGTGCCAGCAGGCGGGGCAGTCAACGCAATGAGCAGTTCTTC. Protein: CASRRGSQRNEQFF. Full variable domain (remainder filled in from reference TRBV5-4 and TRBJ2-1): ETGVTQSPTHLIKTRGQQVTLRCSSQSGHNTVSWYQQALGQGPQFIFQYYREEENGRGNFPPRFSGLQFPNYSSELNVNALELDDSALYLCASRRGSQRNEQFFGPGTRLTVL.

J is TRBJ2-7 and V is TRBV5-1; 8 positions match TRBD2. Trimming took 4 bases from V and 6 from J; bases not matched to a gene: 6. This CDR3 is 13 amino acids long. Per germline, CDR1 SGHRS and CDR2 YFSETQ. The CDR3 DNA reads as TGCGCCAGCAGCCCATCGGGGGGGACCGAGCAGTACTTC. The encoded protein is CASSPSGGTEQYF.

The chain combines TRBV7-9 with TRBJ2-3; TRBD2 matches 13 bases. CDR3 length: 17 residues. Germline values: CDR1 SEHNR, CDR2 FQNEAQ (reference sequence). V shed 5 bases and J 7 bases; nucleotides not matched to a gene: 12. The CDR3 is CASSPGGLAGFGHTQYF. CDR3 DNA sequence: TGTGCCAGCAGCCCAGGGGGACTAGCGGGGTTCGGACATACGCAGTATTTT.

A single count supports this clone. The rearrangement joins TRBV28 to TRBJ2-2, with D perhaps matching TRBD2 (6 bases). The CDR3 has 14 residues. With 8 bases removed from V and 2 bases from J, the gap between germline ends came to 12 bases. The V gene's germline CDR1 is MDHEN and CDR2 SYDVKM. CDR3 loop: CASGRGINTGELFF. CDR3 nucleotide sequence: TGTGCCAGCGGCCGGGGGATCAACACCGGGGAGCTGTTTTTT.

This clone was recorded once. V gene TRBV5-1 combines with J gene TRBJ2-7; 9 bases agree with TRBD2. The CDR3 totals 15 residues. The junction had 5 bases not matched to a gene; V was cut back by 0 bases and J by 4 bases. CDR1 is SGHRS and CDR2 is YFSETQ in the germline V gene. In DNA form, the CDR3 reads TGCGCCAGCAGCTTGGTTAGCGGGAGAGAGTACGAGCAGTACTTC. Protein: CASSLVSGREYEQYF.

This sequence joins TRBV19 and TRBJ2-3, with D tentatively TRBD2 (5 bases). Germline assignment: CDR1 LNHDA and CDR2 SQIVND (reference sequence). V was clipped by 10 bases and J by 4 bases, with 15 bases between them. The CDR3 covers 13 residues. CDR3 coding DNA: TGTGCCACCAGCCCCGGGATCTCAGATACGCAGTATTTT. This gives the protein CATSPGISDTQYF.

The V call is TRBV27, the J call TRBJ2-1, with 8 bases lining up with TRBD2. Germline-derived CDR1 and CDR2 are MNHEY and SMNVEV (reference sequence). V trimming: 2 bases; J trimming: 2 bases; junction bases outside the gene matches: 11. The CDR3 is made up of 18 amino acids. The CDR3 spells CASSLRASGSLPYNEQFF. The CDR3 DNA reads as TGTGCCAGCAGTTTACGGGCTAGCGGGTCTCTTCCCTACAATGAGCAGTTCTTC.

The V call is TRBV5-1, the J call TRBJ2-5; D perhaps matches TRBD2 (5 bases). Germline V lookup: CDR1 SGHRS, CDR2 YFSETQ. The CDR3 sequence is 14 residues long. V shed 4 bases and J shed 5 bases, with 15 bases lying between them. The CDR3 DNA reads as TGCGCCAGCAGCAGGCGGGTCATCCCGGAGACCCAGTACTTC. It encodes CASSRRVIPETQYF.

This chain uses TRBV6-5 with TRBJ2-5; possible D gene TRBD2, 5 bases. CDR1 is MNHEY and CDR2 is SVGAGI in the germline V gene. Trimming stripped 0 bases from V and 1 base from J, with 9 bases between. This CDR3 spans 15 amino acids. The DNA for the CDR3 is TGTGCCAGCAGTTACTCGACGGGGTTCCAAGAGACCCAGTACTTC. This translates into CASSYSTGFQETQYF.

The CDR3 here is CASSLRLGGNNEQFF. DNA for the CDR3: TGTGCCAGCAGCTTACGGTTGGGTGGAAACAATGAGCAGTTCTTC. The chain is built from TRBV7-9 and TRBJ2-1; no definite D call. Germline CDR1 and CDR2: SEHNR and FQNEAQ (reference sequence). V lost 2 bases and J lost 5, with 13 bases in between. The CDR3 sequence is 15 residues long.

The chain carries TRBV9 and TRBJ2-1, with 10 bases identical to TRBD2. Per germline, CDR1 SGDLS and CDR2 YYNGEE. CDR3 length equals 16 residues. Germline trimming cut 3 bases from V and 2 bases from J; bases unmatched to any gene: 5. The CDR3: CASSAALAGPYNEQFF. The CDR3 DNA reads as TGTGCCAGCAGCGCGGCACTAGCGGGACCCTACAATGAGCAGTTCTTC.

This chain connects TRBV4-1 to TRBJ2-3; D might be TRBD1 (5 bases). This CDR3 has 15 amino acids. Germline CDR1 MGHRA, CDR2 YSYEKL. Trimming stripped 0 bases from V and 2 bases from J, with 9 bases between. In DNA, the CDR3 is TGCGCCAGCAGCCAAGACAGGGCCAACACAGATACGCAGTATTTT. It is translated as CASSQDRANTDTQYF.

The chain recombines TRBV5-1 with TRBJ2-3; D is perhaps TRBD2 (6 bases). Germline V gives CDR1 SGHRS, CDR2 YFSETQ. CDR3 length: 17 amino acids. Trimming removed 0 bases from V and 1 base from J, with 15 bases in between. CDR3 region: CASSLAEGGPGTDTQYF. The CDR3 DNA follows: TGCGCCAGCAGCTTGGCCGAAGGAGGGCCGGGCACAGATACGCAGTATTTT.

Turning to this clone: Other DNA sequences within the sample encode an identical CDR3. The gene calls are TRBV29-1 and TRBJ2-7, with 7 bases lining up with TRBD1. V was pared by 7 bases and J by 2 bases, with 5 bases of the junction left unmatched. The CDR3 totals 12 residues. Per germline, CDR1 SQVTM and CDR2 ANQGSEA. CDR3 nucleotide sequence: TGCAGCGCCAGAACAGGGGCCTACGAGCAGTACTTC. It is translated as CSARTGAYEQYF.

The chain combines TRBV28 with TRBJ2-1; TRBD2 agrees at 8 bases. The ends lost 11 bases at V and 0 bases at J; junction bases unmatched: 9. This CDR3 contains 15 residues. CDR1 is MDHEN and CDR2 is SYDVKM in the germline V gene. CDR3 region: CAGGASGSSYNEQFF. DNA for the CDR3: TGTGCCGGGGGAGCTAGCGGGTCCTCCTACAATGAGCAGTTCTTC.

The chain uses TRBV25-1 and TRBJ2-1; D not certain. Germline loops: CDR1 MGHDK, CDR2 SYGVNS. The CDR3 runs to 13 residues. V lost 1 base, J lost 11 bases, and 12 bases lay in between. The CDR3, as DNA: TGTGCCAGCAGTGAATCCCATTATTTCAAGCAGTTCTTC. This translates into CASSESHYFKQFF.

In regard to this clone: Its ends do not fully match the called genes, so a read error is possible. The V call is TRBV7-9, the J call TRBJ2-2; 10 positions agree with TRBD2. CDR3 length: 14 amino acids. The germline gives CDR1 SEHNR, CDR2 FQNEAQ (reference sequence). CDR3 protein: CACRTSGNTGELFF. CDR3 nucleotide sequence: TGTGCCTGCAGGACTAGCGGGAACACCGGGGAGCTGTTTTTT.

V usage is TRBV28 and J usage is TRBJ1-1; no clear D gene. CDR1 and CDR2 (germline): MDHEN, SYDVKM. This CDR3 contains 15 residues. V was shortened by 3 bases and J by 3 bases, with 14 bases between the two germline ends. This CDR3 reads CASSLRLQSYTEAFF. In DNA form, the CDR3 reads TGTGCCAGCAGTTTGAGGCTGCAATCCTACACTGAAGCTTTCTTT.

The CDR3 region is CASSFTTSAYEQYF. CDR3 nucleotides: TGCGCCAGCTCTTTTACGACTAGCGCCTACGAGCAGTACTTC. J is TRBJ2-7 and V is TRBV5-1; 8 bases agree with TRBD2. Germline loops: CDR1 SGHRS, CDR2 YFSETQ. The CDR3 runs 14 residues. The J segment lost 2 bases and the V segment lost 7 bases, leaving 8 bases of the junction unmatched.

This clone was counted once. Other DNA sequences in this specimen translate into the identical CDR3. The chain couples TRBV10-3 to TRBJ2-1; 10 bases match TRBD2. Unmatched junction bases numbered 2, after V lost 6 bases and J lost 0 bases. The germline V gene encodes CDR1 ENHRY and CDR2 SYGVKD. The CDR3 loop spans 15 amino acids. CDR3 in amino acids: CAIRSSGGSYNEQFF. The CDR3 nucleotides are TGTGCCATCAGATCTAGCGGGGGCTCCTACAATGAGCAGTTCTTC.

V and J are TRBV7-9 and TRBJ1-4; 8 positions agree with TRBD1. CDR3 length: 17 amino acids. The germline V gene has CDR1 SEHNR and CDR2 FQNEAQ (reference sequence). J lost 5 bases, V lost 4 bases, and 12 bases had no gene match. The CDR3 DNA is TGTGCCAGCAGCTCCGGACAGGGTAGCCGGCCGAATGAAAAACTGTTTTTT. Its translation: CASSSGQGSRPNEKLFF.

The chain uses TRBV5-5 and TRBJ2-5; 8 bases align to TRBD1. Unmatched junction bases numbered 6, after V lost 3 bases and J lost 5 bases. The V gene's germline CDR1 is SGHKS and CDR2 YYEKEE (reference sequence). There are 14 residues in the CDR3. CDR3 DNA sequence: TGTGCCAGCAGCTGGCCGGGGGACAGGGAGACCCAGTACTTC. Its translation: CASSWPGDRETQYF.

In DNA, the CDR3 is TGTGCCAGCAGTGAGGCAGGGTTTAACTATGGCTACACCTTC. It translates to CASSEAGFNYGYTF. V usage is TRBV27 and J usage is TRBJ1-2; D is perhaps TRBD1 (5 bases). This CDR3 spans 14 amino acids. V lost 5 bases to trimming and J lost 1 base, with 11 bases between them. Germline CDR1 is MNHEY and CDR2 is SMNVEV (reference sequence).

This clone is a singleton in its sample. The chain employs TRBV28 and TRBJ2-1; TRBD1 aligns across 11 bases. Losses at the gene ends were 6 bases for V and 4 bases for J; bases not matched to a gene: 5. The CDR3 sequence is 15 residues long. Germline-derived CDR1 and CDR2 are MDHEN and SYDVKM. The CDR3: CASRTRDRGYNEQFF. The CDR3 nucleotides are TGTGCCAGCAGGACCCGGGACAGGGGGTACAATGAGCAGTTCTTC. Variable domain in full (rest from reference TRBV28 and TRBJ2-1): DVKVTQSSRYLVKRTGEKVFLECVQDMDHENMFWYRQDPGLGLRLIYFSYDVKMKEKGDIPEGYSVSREKKERFSLILESASTNQTSMYLCASRTRDRGYNEQFFGPGTRLTVL.